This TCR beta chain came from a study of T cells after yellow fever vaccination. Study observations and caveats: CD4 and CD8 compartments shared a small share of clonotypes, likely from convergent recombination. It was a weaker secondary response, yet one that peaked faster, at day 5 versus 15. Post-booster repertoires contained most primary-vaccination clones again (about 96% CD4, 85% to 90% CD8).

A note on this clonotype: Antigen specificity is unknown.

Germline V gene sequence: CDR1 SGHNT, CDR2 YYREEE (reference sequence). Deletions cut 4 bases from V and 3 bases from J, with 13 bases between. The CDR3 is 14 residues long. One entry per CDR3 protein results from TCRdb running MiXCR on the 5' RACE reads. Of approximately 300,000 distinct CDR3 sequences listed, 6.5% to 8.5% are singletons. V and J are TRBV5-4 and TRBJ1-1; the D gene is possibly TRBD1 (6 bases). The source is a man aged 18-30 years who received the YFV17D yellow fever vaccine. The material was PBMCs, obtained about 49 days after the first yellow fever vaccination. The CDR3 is CASSGDRSDTEAFF. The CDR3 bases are TGTGCCAGCAGCGGAGACAGGTCCGACACTGAAGCTTTCTTT.